One and the same sample provided the 9 T cell receptor beta chains below, sequenced in a study of beta chain features in type 1 diabetes. As every portion of the isolated RNA was reverse transcribed, the sequencing read expressed TCRB transcripts. Clones were sequenced by immunoSEQ multiplex PCR, and TCRdb holds only the in-frame ones, with some missing. The table records approximately 340,000 clones, around 15% of them present only once. Sequencing was carried out using naive CD4+ T cells from blood. The origin of the receptors is a woman between 18 and 29 years old in good health.

This clone was detected a few times. This chain connects TRBV19 to TRBJ2-5, with 8 bases identical to TRBD2. The CDR3 extends over 18 amino acids. V was clipped by 6 bases and J by 1 base; unmatched bases: 16. The germline V gene has CDR1 LNHDA and CDR2 SQIVND (reference sequence). CDR3 in amino acids: CASSTGLMAGGPQETQYF. In nucleotides, the CDR3 is TGTGCCAGTAGCACTGGACTAATGGCGGGAGGACCCCAAGAGACCCAGTACTTC.

This clone has a handful of counts. J is TRBJ2-2 and V is TRBV29-1; possibly TRBD1 for D (5 bases). Trimming shortened V by 3 bases and J by 4 bases, and 12 bases separated the two germline ends. The germline V gene encodes CDR1 SQVTM and CDR2 ANQGSEA. The CDR3 is 14 amino acids. The CDR3 bases are TGCAGCGTTGACCAGGGAAGTAGCACCGGGGAGCTGTTTTTT. Its translation: CSVDQGSSTGELFF.

This clone was found a few times. The chain has TRBV20-1 and TRBJ1-3; no clear D gene. V lost 6 bases to trimming and J lost 3 bases, with 6 bases between them. The CDR3 has 11 amino acids. The germline V gene has CDR1 DFQATT and CDR2 SNEGSKA (reference sequence). The CDR3 nucleotides are TGCAGTGCGCACGGTGGAAACACCATATATTTT. Its translation: CSAHGGNTIYF.

The V and J genes are TRBV5-4 and TRBJ2-3; 8 positions match TRBD2. This CDR3 has 16 residues. V lost 4 bases to trimming and J lost 1 base; unmatched junction nucleotides: 8. Germline assignment: CDR1 SGHNT and CDR2 YYREEE (reference sequence). CDR3 region: CASSQSAGGGTDTQYF. Written as DNA, the CDR3 is TGTGCCAGCAGCCAAAGCGCGGGAGGCGGCACAGATACGCAGTATTTT.

The chain recombines TRBV7-9 with TRBJ2-2; D perhaps matches TRBD1 (6 bases). CDR1 SEHNR and CDR2 FQNEAQ come from the germline V gene (reference sequence). Trimming cost V 5 bases and J 4 bases, with 11 bases left between them. The CDR3 length is 14 residues. For the CDR3, the DNA is TGTGCCAGCAGCCCCAGACAGGTCACCGGGGAGCTGTTTTTT. It codes for CASSPRQVTGELFF. The whole variable domain, filled in from reference TRBV7-9 and TRBJ2-2, reads DTGVSQNPRHKITKRGQNVTFRCDPISEHNRLYWYRQTLGQGPEFLTYFQNEAQLEKSRLLSDRFSAERPKGSFSTLEIQRTEQGDSAMYLCASSPRQVTGELFFGEGSRLTVL.

The chain has TRBV5-1 and TRBJ2-1; D uncertain. This CDR3 contains 15 residues. V gave up 0 bases and J gave up 0 bases, with 7 bases separating them. Germline-derived CDR1 and CDR2 are SGHRS and YFSETQ. CDR3: CASSLDVSSYNEQFF. Written as DNA, the CDR3 is TGCGCCAGCAGCTTGGATGTGAGCTCCTACAATGAGCAGTTCTTC.

This clone has more than one count but fewer than ten. The genes are TRBV28 and TRBJ2-4; 10 nucleotides line up with TRBD2. CDR1 is MDHEN and CDR2 is SYDVKM in the germline V gene. The CDR3 runs 17 residues. J lost 0 bases, V lost 5 bases, and 7 bases had no gene match. The CDR3 here is CASSETSGSLAKNIQYF. Written as DNA, the CDR3 is TGTGCCAGCAGTGAGACTAGCGGGTCTCTAGCCAAAAACATTCAGTACTTC.

The rearrangement uses TRBV19 and TRBJ2-3; weak D call: TRBD2 (6 bases). The CDR3 is 15 residues long. Germline V gives CDR1 LNHDA, CDR2 SQIVND (reference sequence). The V end was cut by 5 bases, the J end by 6 bases, with 18 bases between. The CDR3 DNA is TGTGCCAGTAGTGGACCTTTCTTCGCGGGGGATACGCAGTATTTT. Translated: CASSGPFFAGDTQYF.

The J gene is TRBJ2-7, the V gene TRBV4-3; D remains ambiguous. Looked up from germline, CDR1 is LGHNA and CDR2 is YSLEER. V lost 1 base, J lost 2 bases, and 12 bases lay in between. This CDR3 has 15 amino acids. The CDR3 reads CASSQVIAPTYEQYF. DNA of the CDR3: TGCGCCAGCAGCCAAGTTATAGCCCCGACCTACGAGCAGTACTTC.